This section outlines one TCR beta chain sequence together with its context. The antigen is undetermined. Germline V gene data show CDR1 as SGHRS and CDR2 as YFSETQ. The CDR3 runs to 14 residues. V gave up 4 bases and J gave up 5 bases; unmatched junction bases: 8. Thawed unstimulated PBMCs were FACS-sorted by CD3, CD4 and CD8 into two populations. The assay was immunoSEQ multiplex PCR, and TCRdb's table has in-frame clones only and misses some. The sample lists 65,000 to 70,000 clones; 80% to 95% were seen once. The source of the sample is a study of T cell clones after liver transplantation. About the study: TCRbeta sequencing after a pre-transplant mixed lymphocyte reaction identified graft-donor-reactive clones, later tracked in post-transplant blood. Third-party-reactive TCRbeta sequences from pre-transplant mixed lymphocyte reactions served as antigen-independent comparators. Overall study findings and caveats: Graft donor-reactive T cells possibly entered the graft instead of undergoing deletion.

The gene calls are TRBV5-1 and TRBJ1-2, with TRBD1 matching over 7 bases. The sample was CD4+ T cells from blood, taken less than 27 months after liver transplant. This clonotype originated in a human patient who received a liver transplant. The T cells may come from the graft donor. The CDR3: CASSPDSTGYGYTF. As DNA, the CDR3 is TGCGCCAGCAGCCCCGATTCGACAGGGTATGGCTACACCTTC.